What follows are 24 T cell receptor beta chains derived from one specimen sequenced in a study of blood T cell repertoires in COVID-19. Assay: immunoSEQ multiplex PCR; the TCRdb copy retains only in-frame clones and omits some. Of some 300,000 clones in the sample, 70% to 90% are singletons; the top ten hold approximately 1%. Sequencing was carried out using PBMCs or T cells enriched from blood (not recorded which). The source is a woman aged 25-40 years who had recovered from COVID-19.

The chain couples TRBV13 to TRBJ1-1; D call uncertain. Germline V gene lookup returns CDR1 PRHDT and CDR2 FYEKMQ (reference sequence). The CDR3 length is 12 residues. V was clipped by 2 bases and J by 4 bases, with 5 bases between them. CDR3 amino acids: CASSLISTEAFF. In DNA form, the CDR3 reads TGTGCCAGCAGCTTAATCAGCACTGAAGCTTTCTTT.

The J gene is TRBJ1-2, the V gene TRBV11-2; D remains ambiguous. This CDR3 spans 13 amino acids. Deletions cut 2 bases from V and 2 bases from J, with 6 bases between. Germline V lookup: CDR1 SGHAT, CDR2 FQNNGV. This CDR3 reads CASSLTVNYGYTF. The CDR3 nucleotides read TGTGCCAGCAGCTTAACAGTCAACTATGGCTACACCTTC.

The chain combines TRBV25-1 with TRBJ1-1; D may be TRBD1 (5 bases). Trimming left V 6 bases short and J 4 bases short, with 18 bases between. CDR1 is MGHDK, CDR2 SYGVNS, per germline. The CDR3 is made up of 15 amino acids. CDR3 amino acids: CASSPTPPGLTEAFF. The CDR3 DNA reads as TGTGCCAGCAGCCCCACGCCCCCGGGACTCACTGAAGCTTTCTTT. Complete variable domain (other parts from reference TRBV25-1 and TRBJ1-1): EADIYQTPRYLVIGTGKKITLECSQTMGHDKMYWYQQDPGMELHLIHYSYGVNSTEKGDLSSESTVSRIRTEHFPLTLESARPSHTSQYLCASSPTPPGLTEAFFGQGTRLTVV.

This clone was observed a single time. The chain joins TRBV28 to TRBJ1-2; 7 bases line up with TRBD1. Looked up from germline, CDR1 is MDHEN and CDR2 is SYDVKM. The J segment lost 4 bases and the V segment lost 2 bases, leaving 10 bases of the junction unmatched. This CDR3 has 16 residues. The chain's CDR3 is CASSLLRPGTAYGYTF. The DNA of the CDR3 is TGTGCCAGCAGTTTACTTCGTCCCGGGACAGCCTATGGCTACACCTTC.

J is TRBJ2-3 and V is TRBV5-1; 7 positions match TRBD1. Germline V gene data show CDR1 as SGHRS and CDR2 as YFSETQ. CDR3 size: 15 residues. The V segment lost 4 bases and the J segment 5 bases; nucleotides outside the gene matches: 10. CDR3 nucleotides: TGCGCCAGCAGCCCAAAGGGGGCAAGGGGAGATACGCAGTATTTT. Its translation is CASSPKGARGDTQYF.

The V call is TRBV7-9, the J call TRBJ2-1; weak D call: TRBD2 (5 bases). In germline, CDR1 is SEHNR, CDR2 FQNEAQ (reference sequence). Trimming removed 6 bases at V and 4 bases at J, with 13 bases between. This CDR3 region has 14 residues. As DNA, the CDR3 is TGTGCCAGCAGTCCCGTCCGGGGATACAATGAGCAGTTCTTC. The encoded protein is CASSPVRGYNEQFF.

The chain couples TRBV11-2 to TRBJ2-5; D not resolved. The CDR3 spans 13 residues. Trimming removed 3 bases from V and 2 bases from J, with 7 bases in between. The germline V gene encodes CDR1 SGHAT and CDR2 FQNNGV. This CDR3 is CASSFPLQETQYF. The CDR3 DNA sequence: TGTGCCAGCAGCTTTCCGCTACAAGAGACCCAGTACTTC. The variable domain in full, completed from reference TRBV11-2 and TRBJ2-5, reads EAGVAQSPRYKIIEKRQSVAFWCNPISGHATLYWYQQILGQGPKLLIQFQNNGVVDDSQLPKDRFSAERLKGVDSTLKIQPAKLEDSAVYLCASSFPLQETQYFGPGTRLLVL.

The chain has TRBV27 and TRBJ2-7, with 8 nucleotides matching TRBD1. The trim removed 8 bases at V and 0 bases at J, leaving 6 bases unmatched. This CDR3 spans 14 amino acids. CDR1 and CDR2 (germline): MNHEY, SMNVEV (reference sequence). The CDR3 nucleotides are TGTGCCAGCTCGGACAGGGCGGACTCCTACGAGCAGTACTTC. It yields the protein CASSDRADSYEQYF.

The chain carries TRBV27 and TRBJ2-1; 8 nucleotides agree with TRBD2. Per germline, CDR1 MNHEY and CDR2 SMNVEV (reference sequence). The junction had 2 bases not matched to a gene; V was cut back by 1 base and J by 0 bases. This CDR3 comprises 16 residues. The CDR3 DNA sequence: TGTGCCAGCAGTTTATTGGGGACTAGCTCCTACAATGAGCAGTTCTTC. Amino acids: CASSLLGTSSYNEQFF.

CDR3 nucleotide sequence: TGTGCCAGCACTCTAGAAGGGGACTTTCAGCGGTCTTGGGGGGACATTCAGTACTTC. This translates into CASTLEGDFQRSWGDIQYF. The chain links TRBV7-9 to TRBJ2-4; TRBD2 is a possible D gene (6 bases). The V end was cut by 7 bases, the J end by 8 bases, with 33 bases between. CDR1 and CDR2 from the germline V gene are SEHNR and FQNEAQ (reference sequence). The CDR3 has 19 amino acids.

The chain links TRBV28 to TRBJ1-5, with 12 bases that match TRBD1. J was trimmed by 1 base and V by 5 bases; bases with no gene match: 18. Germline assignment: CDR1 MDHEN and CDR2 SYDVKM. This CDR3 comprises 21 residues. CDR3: CASSGRDRGRGYGLSNQPQHF. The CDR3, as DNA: TGTGCCAGCAGTGGCCGGGACAGGGGGCGAGGATATGGGCTGAGCAATCAGCCCCAGCATTTT.

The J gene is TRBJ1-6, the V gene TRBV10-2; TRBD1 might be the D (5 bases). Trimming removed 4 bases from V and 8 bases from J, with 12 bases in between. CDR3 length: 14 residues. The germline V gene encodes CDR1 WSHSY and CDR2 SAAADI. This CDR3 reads CASSVLGVDSPLHF. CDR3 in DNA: TGCGCCAGCAGTGTGTTAGGGGTAGATTCACCCCTCCACTTT.

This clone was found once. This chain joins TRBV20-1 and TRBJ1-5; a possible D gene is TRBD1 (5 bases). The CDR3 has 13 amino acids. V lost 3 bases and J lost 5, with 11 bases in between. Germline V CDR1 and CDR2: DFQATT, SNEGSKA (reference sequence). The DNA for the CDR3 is TGCAGTGCTAGTATACAGGTCGATCAGCCCCAGCATTTT. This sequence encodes CSASIQVDQPQHF.

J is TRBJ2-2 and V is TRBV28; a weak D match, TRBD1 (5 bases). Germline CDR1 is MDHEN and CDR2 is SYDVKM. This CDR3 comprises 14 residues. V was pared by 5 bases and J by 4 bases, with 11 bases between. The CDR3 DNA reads TGTGCCAGCAGTAGAGGCAGGGCCACCGGGGAGCTGTTTTTT. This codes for CASSRGRATGELFF.

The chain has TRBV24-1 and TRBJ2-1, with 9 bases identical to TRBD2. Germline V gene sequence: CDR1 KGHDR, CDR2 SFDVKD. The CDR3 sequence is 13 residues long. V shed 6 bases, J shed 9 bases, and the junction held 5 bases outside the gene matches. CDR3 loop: CATSPSGIGEQFF. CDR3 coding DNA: TGTGCCACCAGTCCTAGCGGGATTGGTGAGCAGTTCTTC.

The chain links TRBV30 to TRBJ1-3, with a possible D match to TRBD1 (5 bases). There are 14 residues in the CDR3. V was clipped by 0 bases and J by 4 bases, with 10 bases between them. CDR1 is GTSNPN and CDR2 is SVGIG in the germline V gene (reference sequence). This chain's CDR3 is CAWSVGGDGNTIYF. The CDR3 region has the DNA TGTGCCTGGAGTGTAGGAGGGGACGGAAACACCATATATTTT.

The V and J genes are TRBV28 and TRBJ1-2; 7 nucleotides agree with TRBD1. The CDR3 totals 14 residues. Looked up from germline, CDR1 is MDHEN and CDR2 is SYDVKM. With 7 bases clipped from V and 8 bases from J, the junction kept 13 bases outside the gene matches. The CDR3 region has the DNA TGTGCCAGCACCCAATTGGCAGGGGGTGGGGGCTACACCTTC. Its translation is CASTQLAGGGGYTF.

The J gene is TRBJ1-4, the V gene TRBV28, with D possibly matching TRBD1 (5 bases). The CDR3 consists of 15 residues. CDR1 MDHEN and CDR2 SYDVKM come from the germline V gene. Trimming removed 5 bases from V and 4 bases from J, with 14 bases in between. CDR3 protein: CASSLPDSFNEKLFF. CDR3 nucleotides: TGTGCCAGCAGTCTCCCCGACAGTTTTAATGAAAAACTGTTTTTT.

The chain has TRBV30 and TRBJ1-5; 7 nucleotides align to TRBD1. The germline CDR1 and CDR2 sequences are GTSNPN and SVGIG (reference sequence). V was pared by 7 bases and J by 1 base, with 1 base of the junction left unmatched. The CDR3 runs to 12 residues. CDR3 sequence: CALGQSNQPQHF. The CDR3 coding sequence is TGTGCCTTGGGACAGAGCAATCAGCCCCAGCATTTT.

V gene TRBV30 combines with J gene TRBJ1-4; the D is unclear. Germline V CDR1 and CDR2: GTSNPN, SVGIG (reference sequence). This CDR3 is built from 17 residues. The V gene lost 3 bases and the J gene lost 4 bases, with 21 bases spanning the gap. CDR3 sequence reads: CAWSGGSRSRVNEKLFF. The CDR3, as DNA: TGTGCCTGGAGCGGAGGGTCCCGATCCCGGGTTAATGAAAAACTGTTTTTT.

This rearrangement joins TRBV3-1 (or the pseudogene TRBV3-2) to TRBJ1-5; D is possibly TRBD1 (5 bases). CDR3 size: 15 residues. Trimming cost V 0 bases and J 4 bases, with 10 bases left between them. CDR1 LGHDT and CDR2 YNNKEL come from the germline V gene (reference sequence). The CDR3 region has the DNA TGTGCCAGCAGCCAAGATCGGGGGGAAAATCAGCCCCAGCATTTT. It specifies CASSQDRGENQPQHF.

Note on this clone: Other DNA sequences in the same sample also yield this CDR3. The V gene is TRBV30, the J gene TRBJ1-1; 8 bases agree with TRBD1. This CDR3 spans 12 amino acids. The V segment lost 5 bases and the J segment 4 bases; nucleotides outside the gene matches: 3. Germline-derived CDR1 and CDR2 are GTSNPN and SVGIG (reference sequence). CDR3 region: CAWGQGGTEAFF. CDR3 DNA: TGTGCCTGGGGACAGGGTGGCACTGAAGCTTTCTTT.

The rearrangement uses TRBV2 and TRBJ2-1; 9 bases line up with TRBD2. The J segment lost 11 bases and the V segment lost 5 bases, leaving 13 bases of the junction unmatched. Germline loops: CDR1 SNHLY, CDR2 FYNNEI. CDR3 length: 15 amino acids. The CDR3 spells CASSKRTSERFQQFF. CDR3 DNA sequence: TGTGCCAGCAGTAAAAGGACTAGCGAGAGGTTCCAGCAGTTCTTC.

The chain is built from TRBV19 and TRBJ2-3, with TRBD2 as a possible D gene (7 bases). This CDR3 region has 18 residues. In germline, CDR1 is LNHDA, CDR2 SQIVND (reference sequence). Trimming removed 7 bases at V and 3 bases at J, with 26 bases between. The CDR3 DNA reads TGTGCCAGTACTACACCCCGTCAGGGAGGGGGAGGTACAGATACGCAGTATTTT. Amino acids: CASTTPRQGGGGTDTQYF.